These 3 T cell receptor beta chains were sequenced from one sample in a study of CD8 T cells in Susac syndrome. An input of about 0.5 to 1 ug of RNA was subjected to reverse transcription using random hexamers. TCRdb re-called the immunoSEQ multiplex PCR reads through MiXCR, storing one row per CDR3 protein. The sample contains approximately 180,000 distinct CDR3 sequences, approximately 94% of which appear only once. Sample: CD4+ T cells from PBMCs. The receptors stem from a human donor with multiple sclerosis.

V usage is TRBV6-2 or TRBV6-3 and J usage is TRBJ1-6; possibly TRBD1 for D (5 bases). There are 13 residues in the CDR3. The germline V gene has CDR1 MNHEY and CDR2 SVGEGT. V was shortened by 8 bases and J by 12 bases, with 17 bases between the two germline ends. In DNA form, the CDR3 reads TGTGCCAGCCTTTCGCAGGGAAGGCGACCCCTCCACTTT. The encoded protein is CASLSQGRRPLHF.

This chain joins TRBV3-1 and TRBJ1-1; no clear D. CDR3 length: 15 amino acids. Germline CDR1 and CDR2: LGHDT and YNNKEL (reference sequence). V dropped 4 bases and J dropped 0 bases, with 12 bases sitting between them. CDR3 bases: TGTGCCAGCAGCCCTCCACGGCAGGTGAACACTGAAGCTTTCTTT. Translation: CASSPPRQVNTEAFF.

This sequence joins TRBV7-2 and TRBJ2-7, with D possibly matching TRBD1 (6 bases). Germline V lookup: CDR1 SGHTA, CDR2 FQGNSA. V lost 2 bases, J lost 2 bases, and 13 bases lay in between. This CDR3 is 15 amino acids long. CDR3 protein: CASSLRPTGTYEQYF. The CDR3 coding sequence is TGTGCCAGCAGCTTACGTCCGACAGGAACCTACGAGCAGTACTTC.